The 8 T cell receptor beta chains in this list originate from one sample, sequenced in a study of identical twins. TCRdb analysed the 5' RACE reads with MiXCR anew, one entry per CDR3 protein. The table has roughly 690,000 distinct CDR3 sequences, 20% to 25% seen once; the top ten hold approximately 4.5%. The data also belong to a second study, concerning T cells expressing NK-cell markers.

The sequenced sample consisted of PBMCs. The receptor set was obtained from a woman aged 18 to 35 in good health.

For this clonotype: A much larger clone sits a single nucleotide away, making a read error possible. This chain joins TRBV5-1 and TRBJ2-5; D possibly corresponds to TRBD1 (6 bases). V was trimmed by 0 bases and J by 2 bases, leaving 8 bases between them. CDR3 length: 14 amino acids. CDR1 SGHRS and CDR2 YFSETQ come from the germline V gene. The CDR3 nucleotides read TGCGCCAGCAGCTTGGAACAGGGTCAAGAGACCCAGTACTTC. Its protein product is CASSLEQGQETQYF. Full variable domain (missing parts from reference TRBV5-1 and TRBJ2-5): KAGVTQTPRYLIKTRGQQVTLSCSPISGHRSVSWYQQTPGQGLQFLFEYFSETQRNKGNFPGRFSGRQFSNSRSEMNVSTLELGDSALYLCASSLEQGQETQYFGPGTRLLVL.

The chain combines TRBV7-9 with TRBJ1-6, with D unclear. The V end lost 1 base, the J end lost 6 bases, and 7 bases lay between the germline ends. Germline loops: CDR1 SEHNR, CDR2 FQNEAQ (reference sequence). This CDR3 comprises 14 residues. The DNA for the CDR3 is TGTGCCAGCAGCTTAGAAGGCAGTAATTCACCCCTCCACTTT. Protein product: CASSLEGSNSPLHF. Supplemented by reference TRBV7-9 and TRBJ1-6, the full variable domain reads DTGVSQNPRHKITKRGQNVTFRCDPISEHNRLYWYRQTLGQGPEFLTYFQNEAQLEKSRLLSDRFSAERPKGSFSTLEIQRTEQGDSAMYLCASSLEGSNSPLHFGNGTRLTVT.

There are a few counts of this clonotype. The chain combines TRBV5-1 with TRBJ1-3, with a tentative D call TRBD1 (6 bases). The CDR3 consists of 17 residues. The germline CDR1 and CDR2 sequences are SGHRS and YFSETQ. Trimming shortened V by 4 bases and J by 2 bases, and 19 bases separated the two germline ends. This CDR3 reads CASSPMGQGSPGNTIYF. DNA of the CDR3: TGCGCCAGCAGCCCAATGGGGCAGGGGTCTCCTGGAAACACCATATATTTT.

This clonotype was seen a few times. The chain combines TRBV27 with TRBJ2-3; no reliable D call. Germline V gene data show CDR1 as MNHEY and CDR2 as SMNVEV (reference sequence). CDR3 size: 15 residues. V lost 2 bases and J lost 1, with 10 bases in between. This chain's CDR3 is CASSLGGRRTDTQYF. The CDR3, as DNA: TGTGCCAGCAGTTTAGGTGGGCGACGCACAGATACGCAGTATTTT.

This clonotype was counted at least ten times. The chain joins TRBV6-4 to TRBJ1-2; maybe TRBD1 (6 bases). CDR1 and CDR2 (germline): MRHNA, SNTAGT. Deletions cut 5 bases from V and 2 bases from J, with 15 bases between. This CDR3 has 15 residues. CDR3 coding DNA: TGTGCCAGCAGTAGTGGGGGCGCAGGAAACTATGGCTACACCTTC. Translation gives CASSSGGAGNYGYTF.

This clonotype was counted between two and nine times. CDR3 residues: CSARGVGLVLTDTQYF. CDR3 nucleotides: TGCAGTGCTAGAGGTGTAGGACTAGTTTTGACAGATACGCAGTATTTT. V and J are TRBV20-1 and TRBJ2-3; 7 bases map to TRBD2. CDR3 length equals 16 residues. The germline CDR1 and CDR2 sequences are DFQATT and SNEGSKA (reference sequence). J was trimmed by 3 bases and V by 1 base; bases with no gene match: 10.

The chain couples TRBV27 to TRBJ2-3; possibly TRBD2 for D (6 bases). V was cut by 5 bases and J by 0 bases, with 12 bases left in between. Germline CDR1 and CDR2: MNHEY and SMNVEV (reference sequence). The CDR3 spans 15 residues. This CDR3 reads CASSTGEPSTDTQYF. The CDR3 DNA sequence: TGTGCCAGCAGTACGGGAGAACCAAGCACAGATACGCAGTATTTT.

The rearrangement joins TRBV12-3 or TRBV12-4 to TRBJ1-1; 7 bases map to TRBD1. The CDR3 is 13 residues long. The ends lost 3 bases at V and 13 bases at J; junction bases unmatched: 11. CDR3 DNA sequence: TGTGCCAGCAGTTTTAGGGGGCGCGGTGACGGTTTCTTT. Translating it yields CASSFRGRGDGFF.